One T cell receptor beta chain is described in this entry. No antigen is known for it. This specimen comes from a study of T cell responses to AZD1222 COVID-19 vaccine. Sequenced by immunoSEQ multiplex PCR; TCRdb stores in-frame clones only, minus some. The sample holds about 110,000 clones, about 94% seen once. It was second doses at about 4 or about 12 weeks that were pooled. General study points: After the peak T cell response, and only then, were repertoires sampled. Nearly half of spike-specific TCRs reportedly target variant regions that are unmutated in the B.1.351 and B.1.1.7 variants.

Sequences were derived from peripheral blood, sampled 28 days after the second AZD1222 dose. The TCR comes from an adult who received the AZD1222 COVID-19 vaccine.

The DNA for the CDR3 is TGTGCCAGCAGCCAAGAGGTCGGTAATAGGTACGAGCAGTACTTC. Amino acid sequence: CASSQEVGNRYEQYF. This chain uses TRBV3-1 (or the pseudogene TRBV3-2) with TRBJ2-7; no clear D. The ends were cut back, 0 bases at V and 4 bases at J, with 13 bases in the middle. The CDR3 has 15 amino acids. Looked up from germline, CDR1 is LGHDT and CDR2 is YNNKEL (reference sequence).